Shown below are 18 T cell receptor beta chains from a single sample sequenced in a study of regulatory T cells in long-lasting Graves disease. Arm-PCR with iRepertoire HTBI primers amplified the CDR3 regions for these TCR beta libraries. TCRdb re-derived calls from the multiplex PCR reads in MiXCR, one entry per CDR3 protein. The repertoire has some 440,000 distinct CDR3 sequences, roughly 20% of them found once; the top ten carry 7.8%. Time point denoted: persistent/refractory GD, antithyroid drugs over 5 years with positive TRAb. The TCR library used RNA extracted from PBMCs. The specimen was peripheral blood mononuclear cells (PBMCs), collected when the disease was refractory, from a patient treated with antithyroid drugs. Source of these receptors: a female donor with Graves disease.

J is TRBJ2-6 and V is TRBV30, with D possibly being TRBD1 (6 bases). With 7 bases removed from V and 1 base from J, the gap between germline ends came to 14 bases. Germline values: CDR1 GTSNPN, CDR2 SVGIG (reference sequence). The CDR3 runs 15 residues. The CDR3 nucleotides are TGTGCCTTGAGAGGGGGTGTGTCTGGGGCCAACGTCCTGACTTTC. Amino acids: CALRGGVSGANVLTF.

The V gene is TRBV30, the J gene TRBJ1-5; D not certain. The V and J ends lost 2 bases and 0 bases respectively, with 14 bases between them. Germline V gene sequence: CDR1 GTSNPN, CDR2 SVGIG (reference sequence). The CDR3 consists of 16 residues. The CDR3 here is CAWSTPGPFSNQPQHF. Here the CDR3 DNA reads TGTGCCTGGAGTACCCCTGGACCGTTTAGCAATCAGCCCCAGCATTTT.

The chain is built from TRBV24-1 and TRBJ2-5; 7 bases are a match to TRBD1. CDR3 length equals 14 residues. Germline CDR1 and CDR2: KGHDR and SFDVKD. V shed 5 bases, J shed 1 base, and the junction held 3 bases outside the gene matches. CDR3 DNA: TGTGCCACCAGTGGACAGGGCCTCCAAGAGACCCAGTACTTC. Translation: CATSGQGLQETQYF.

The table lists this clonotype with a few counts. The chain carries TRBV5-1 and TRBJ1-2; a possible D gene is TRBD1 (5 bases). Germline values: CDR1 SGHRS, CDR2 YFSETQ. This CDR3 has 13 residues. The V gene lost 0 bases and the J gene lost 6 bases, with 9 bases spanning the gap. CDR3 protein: CASSLGQLDGYTF. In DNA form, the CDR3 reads TGCGCCAGCAGCTTGGGACAGCTCGATGGCTACACCTTC.

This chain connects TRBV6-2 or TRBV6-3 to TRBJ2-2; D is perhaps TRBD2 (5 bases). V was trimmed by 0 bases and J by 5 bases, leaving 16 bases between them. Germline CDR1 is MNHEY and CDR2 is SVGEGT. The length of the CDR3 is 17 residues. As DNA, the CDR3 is TGTGCCAGCAGTTACTCGGACTTGGCAGTTTTGACCGGGGAGCTGTTTTTT. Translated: CASSYSDLAVLTGELFF.

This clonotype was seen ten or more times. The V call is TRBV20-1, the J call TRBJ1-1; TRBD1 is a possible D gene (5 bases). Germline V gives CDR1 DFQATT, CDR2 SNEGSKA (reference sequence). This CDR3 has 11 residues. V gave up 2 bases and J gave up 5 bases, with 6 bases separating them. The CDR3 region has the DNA TGCAGTGCTAGAAAGGGGACTGAAGCTTTCTTT. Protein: CSARKGTEAFF.

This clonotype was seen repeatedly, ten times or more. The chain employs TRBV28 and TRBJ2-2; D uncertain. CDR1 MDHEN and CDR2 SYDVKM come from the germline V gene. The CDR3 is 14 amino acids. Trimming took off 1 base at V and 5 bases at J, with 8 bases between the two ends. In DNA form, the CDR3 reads TGTGCCAGCAGTTTATCTAAGGGAACCGGGGAGCTGTTTTTT. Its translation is CASSLSKGTGELFF.

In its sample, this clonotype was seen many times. The chain's CDR3 is CASSLWWDETQYF. The CDR3 DNA is TGTGCCAGCAGCCTATGGTGGGATGAGACCCAGTACTTC. The chain couples TRBV27 to TRBJ2-5; D unresolved. Germline V gene sequence: CDR1 MNHEY, CDR2 SMNVEV (reference sequence). The V end was cut by 6 bases, the J end by 5 bases, with 13 bases between. CDR3 length: 13 residues.

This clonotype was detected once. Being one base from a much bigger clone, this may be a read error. The CDR3, as DNA: TGTGCCAGCATCTCTATCGGGGGCTTGAAGACTGAAGCTTTCTTT. It yields the protein CASISIGGLKTEAFF. This chain connects TRBV11-2 to TRBJ1-1; D might be TRBD1 (6 bases). Germline V lookup: CDR1 SGHAT, CDR2 FQNNGV. This CDR3 region has 15 residues. Full variable domain (remainder filled in from reference TRBV11-2 and TRBJ1-1): EAGVAQSPRYKIIEKRQSVAFWCNPISGHATLYWYQQILGQGPKLLIQFQNNGVVDDSQLPKDRFSAERLKGVDSTLKIQPAKLEDSAVYLCASISIGGLKTEAFFGQGTRLTVV.

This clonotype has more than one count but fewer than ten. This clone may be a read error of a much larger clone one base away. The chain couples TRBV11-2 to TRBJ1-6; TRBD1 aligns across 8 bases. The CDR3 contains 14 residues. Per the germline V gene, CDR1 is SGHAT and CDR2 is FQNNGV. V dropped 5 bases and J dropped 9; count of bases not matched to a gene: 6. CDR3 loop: CASSPTGVTSPLHF. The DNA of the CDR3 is TGTGCCAGCAGCCCGACAGGGGTGACTTCACCCCTCCACTTT. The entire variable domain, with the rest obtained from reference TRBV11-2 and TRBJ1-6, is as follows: EAGVAQSPRYKIIEKRQSVAFWCNPISGHATLYWYQQILGQGPKLLIQFQNNGVVDDSQLPKDRFSAERLKGVDSTLKIQPAKLEDSAVYLCASSPTGVTSPLHFGNGTRLTVT.

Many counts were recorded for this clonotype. The CDR3 here is CASTGQTLNTEAFF. DNA for the CDR3: TGTGCCAGCACAGGACAAACGCTGAACACTGAAGCTTTCTTT. This chain joins TRBV28 and TRBJ1-1; the D gene is possibly TRBD1 (5 bases). Trimming cost V 7 bases and J 0 bases, with 12 bases left between them. The length of the CDR3 is 14 residues. Looked up from germline, CDR1 is MDHEN and CDR2 is SYDVKM.

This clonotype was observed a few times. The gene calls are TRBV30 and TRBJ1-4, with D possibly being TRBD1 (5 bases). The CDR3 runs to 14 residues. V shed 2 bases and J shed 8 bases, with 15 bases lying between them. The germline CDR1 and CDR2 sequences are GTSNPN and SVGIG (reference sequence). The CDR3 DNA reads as TGTGCCTGGAGTCCCGGGACTCGTCGGGAAAAACTGTTTTTT. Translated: CAWSPGTRREKLFF.

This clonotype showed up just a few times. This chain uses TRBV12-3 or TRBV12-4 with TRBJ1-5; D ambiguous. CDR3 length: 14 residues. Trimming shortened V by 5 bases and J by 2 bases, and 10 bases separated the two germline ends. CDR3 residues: CASSPTEGNQPQHF. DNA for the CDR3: TGTGCCAGCAGTCCAACCGAGGGCAATCAGCCCCAGCATTTT.

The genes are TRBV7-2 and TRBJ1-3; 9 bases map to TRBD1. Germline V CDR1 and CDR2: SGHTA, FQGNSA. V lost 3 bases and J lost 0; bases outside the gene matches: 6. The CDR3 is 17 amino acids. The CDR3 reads CASSLGQGLSSGNTIYF. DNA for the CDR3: TGTGCCAGCAGCTTGGGACAGGGACTAAGCTCTGGAAACACCATATATTTT.

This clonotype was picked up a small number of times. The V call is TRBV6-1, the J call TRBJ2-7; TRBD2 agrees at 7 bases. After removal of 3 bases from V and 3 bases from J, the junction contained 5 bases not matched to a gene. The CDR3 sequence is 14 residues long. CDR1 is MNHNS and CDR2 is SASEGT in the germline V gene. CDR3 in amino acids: CASSDPSGGYEQYF. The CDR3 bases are TGTGCCAGCAGTGATCCTAGCGGCGGCTACGAGCAGTACTTC.

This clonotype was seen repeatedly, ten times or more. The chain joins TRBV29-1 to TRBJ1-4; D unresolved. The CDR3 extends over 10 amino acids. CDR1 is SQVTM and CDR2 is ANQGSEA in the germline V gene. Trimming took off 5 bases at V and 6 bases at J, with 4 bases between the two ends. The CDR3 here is CSVLDEKLFF. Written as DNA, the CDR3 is TGCAGCGTTCTTGATGAAAAACTGTTTTTT.

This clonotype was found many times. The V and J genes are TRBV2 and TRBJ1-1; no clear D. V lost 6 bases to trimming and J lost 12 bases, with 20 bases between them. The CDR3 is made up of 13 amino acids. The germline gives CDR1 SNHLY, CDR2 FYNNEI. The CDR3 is CASSVRTGGRPFF. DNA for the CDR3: TGTGCCAGCAGCGTTAGGACGGGAGGGAGACCTTTCTTT.

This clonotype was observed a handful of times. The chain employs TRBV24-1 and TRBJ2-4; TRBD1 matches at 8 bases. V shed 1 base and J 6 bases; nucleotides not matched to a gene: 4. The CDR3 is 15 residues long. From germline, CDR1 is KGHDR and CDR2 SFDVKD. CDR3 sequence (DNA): TGTGCCACCAGTGATTTTCGACAGGGGAGAAACATTCAGTACTTC. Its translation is CATSDFRQGRNIQYF.